Listed below are T cell receptor delta chains from one sample, sequenced in a study of in vitro expanded adult blood gammadelta T cells. TCRdb reprocessed the 5' RACE reads using CATT. The repertoire holds just under 750 delta-chain clones, with about 42% as singletons. Antigens of these TCRs are unknown. The source was gamma-delta T cells from peripheral blood expanded in culture, collected from an in vitro culture stimulated with zoledronate. The receptors shown here come from an adult in good health. Each CDR3 is given with its conserved first and last residue. D genes are given only for firm matches. Not all rows give a size; the values are once, few, many and, for expanded clones, a class.

TRDD3,TRDV2,few,TRDJ1,CACDQLEERSLLGDTDRRRTDKLIF,TGTGCCTGTGACCAGCTAGAAGAGCGCAGTCTACTGGGGGATACGGACCGGCGTCGTACCGATAAACTCATCTTT
.,TRDV2,large,TRDJ1,CACDTVGDRYTDKLIF,TGTGCCTGTGACACCGTCGGGGATCGGTACACCGATAAACTCATCTTT
.,TRDV2,few,TRDJ1,CACDELWGHTDKLIF,TGTGCCTGTGATGAACTCTGGGGTCACACCGATAAACTCATCTTT
TRDD3,TRDV2,.,TRDJ1,CACDAWGTRCDKLIF,TGTGCCTGTGACGCTTGGGGGACACGGTGCGATAAACTCATCTTT
.,TRDV2,.,TRDJ3,CACDSLHSPWDTRQMFF,TGTGCCTGTGACAGTCTTCATAGTCCCTGGGACACCCGACAGATGTTTTTC
.,TRDV2,few,TRDJ1,CACDTLLLEGDKLIF,TGTGCCTGTGACACCCTTCTACTGGAAGGCGATAAACTCATCTTT
TRDD3,TRDV2,large,TRDJ1,CACEELGDTPTDKLIF,TGTGCCTGTGAGGAACTGGGGGATACCCCCACCGATAAACTCATCTTT
TRDD3,TRDV2,few,TRDJ1,CACDTVFLGDTIGGLYTDKLIF,TGTGCCTGTGACACCGTTTTTTTGGGGGATACGATAGGGGGTTTATACACCGATAAACTCATCTTT
.,TRDV2,few,TRDJ1,CACDALNTDKLIF,TGTGCCTGTGACGCCTTAAACACCGATAAACTCATCTTT
TRDD3,TRDV2,.,TRDJ3,CACDPVLGDTRGVWDTRQMFF,TGTGCCTGTGATCCTGTACTGGGGGATACGCGTGGCGTTTGGGACACCCGACAGATGTTTTTC
TRDD3,TRDV1,.,TRDJ1,CALGEPVDWGDGGDKLIF,TGTGCTCTTGGGGAACCGGTGGATTGGGGGGATGGGGGCGATAAACTCATCTTT
TRDD3,TRDV2,few,TRDJ1,CACDTAVYLPTGDGGTDKLIF,TGTGCCTGTGACACTGCAGTATATCTGCCTACTGGGGATGGGGGCACCGATAAACTCATCTTT
.,TRDV2,large,TRDJ3,CACDSLGANGPWDTRQMFF,TGTGCCTGTGACAGCTTGGGGGCCAACGGTCCCTGGGACACCCGACAGATGTTTTTC
.,TRDV2,large,TRDJ1,CACDTAGYTDKLIF,TGTGCCTGTGACACCGCTGGTTACACCGATAAACTCATCTTT
TRDD3,TRDV2,.,TRDJ1,CACDTLGDTRGYTDKLIF,TGTGCCTGTGATACACTGGGGGATACGCGCGGATACACCGATAAACTCATCTTT
TRDD3,TRDV2,.,TRDJ1,CACDTVGGYSDKLIF,TGTGCCTGTGACACCGTAGGGGGATACTCCGATAAACTCATCTTT
TRDD3,TRDV2,.,TRDJ1,CACDPVLGDTRGSDKLIF,TGTGCCTGTGACCCGGTACTGGGGGATACGCGGGGGAGCGATAAACTCATCTTT
TRDD3,TRDV2,few,TRDJ1,CACDTLDTTGGPPGDKLIF,TGTGCCTGTGACACACTCGACACGACTGGGGGGCCACCAGGCGATAAACTCATCTTT
.,TRDV2,.,TRDJ3,CACDTLKAGSWDTRQMFF,TGTGCCTGTGACACCCTAAAGGCCGGCTCCTGGGACACCCGACAGATGTTTTTC
TRDD3,TRDV2,large,TRDJ1,CACDALLGDTRTDKLIF,TGTGCCTGTGACGCGCTACTGGGGGATACGCGGACCGATAAACTCATCTTT
TRDD3,TRDV2,large,TRDJ1,CACDRLGDTDKLIF,TGTGCCTGTGACAGACTGGGGGATACCGATAAACTCATCTTT
TRDD3,TRDV2,large,TRDJ1,CACDGLGDTERYTDKLIF,TGTGCCTGTGACGGACTGGGGGATACAGAGAGGTACACCGATAAACTCATCTTT
TRDD3,TRDV2,few,TRDJ1,CACDTVWGIRRDDKLIF,TGTGCCTGTGACACCGTCTGGGGGATACGGCGAGACGATAAACTCATCTTT
.,TRDV2,large,TRDJ1,CACDRLGPTTDKLIF,TGTGCCTGTGACCGTCTGGGTCCGACCACCGATAAACTCATCTTT
TRDD3,TRDV2,large,TRDJ1,CACDTLGDFLGRRERTDKLIF,TGTGCCTGTGACACTCTGGGGGATTTTCTTGGGAGGAGAGAACGGACCGATAAACTCATCTTT
.,TRDV2,.,TRDJ1,CACDRLGADKLIF,TGTGCCTGTGACCGCCTAGGGGCCGATAAACTCATCTTT
.,TRDV2,few,TRDJ1,CACDSVGINTDKLIF,TGTGCCTGTGACAGCGTCGGGATAAACACCGATAAACTCATCTTT
.,TRDV2,.,TRDJ3,CACDTLWNVSSWDTRQMFF,TGTGCCTGTGACACGCTCTGGAATGTGAGTTCCTGGGACACCCGACAGATGTTTTTC
TRDD3,TRDV2,.,TRDJ1,CACDTVRTGGSGDKLIF,TGTGCCTGTGACACCGTCCGAACTGGGGGATCTGGCGATAAACTCATCTTT
TRDD3,TRDV2,few,TRDJ1,CACDTAPGGYWYTDKLIF,TGTGCCTGTGACACCGCTCCTGGGGGATATTGGTACACCGATAAACTCATCTTT
TRDD3,TRDV2,large,TRDJ1,CACDTVGGRGGIHPTDKLIF,TGTGCCTGTGACACCGTAGGCGGCCGCGGGGGGATACACCCCACCGATAAACTCATCTTT
TRDD3,TRDV2,large,TRDJ1,CACDRLGEYTDKLIF,TGTGCCTGTGACCGGCTGGGGGAGTACACCGATAAACTCATCTTT
TRDD3,TRDV2,large,TRDJ1,CACDRILGDTRQSDKLIF,TGTGCCTGTGACCGGATACTGGGGGATACGCGACAGTCCGATAAACTCATCTTT
.,TRDV2,few,TRDJ3,CACDKVGTLLSWDTRQMFF,TGTGCCTGTGACAAGGTCGGTACTCTATTATCCTGGGACACCCGACAGATGTTTTTC
TRDD3,TRDV2,large,TRDJ3,CACDTVLGDSESSWDTRQMFF,TGTGCCTGTGACACCGTACTGGGGGATTCCGAATCCTCCTGGGACACCCGACAGATGTTTTTC
TRDD3,TRDV2,.,TRDJ1,CACDSLGDTGDKLIF,TGTGCCTGTGACTCCTTGGGGGATACGGGGGATAAACTCATCTTT
.,TRDV2,large,TRDJ1,CACDTMGYTDKLIF,TGTGCCTGTGACACCATGGGTTACACCGATAAACTCATCTTT
TRDD3,TRDV2,.,TRDJ1,CACDTVSTGGYTDKLIF,TGTGCCTGTGACACGGTTTCTACTGGGGGATACACTGATAAACTCATCTTT
TRDD3,TRDV2,.,TRDJ1,CACDTLGGDTTDKLIF,TGTGCCTGTGACACCCTAGGGGGGGATACGACCGATAAACTCATCTTT
TRDD3,TRDV2,.,TRDJ1,CACDTLLLGDTRDTDKLIF,TGTGCCTGTGACACGCTGCTACTGGGGGATACAAGAGACACTGATAAACTCATCTTT
.,TRDV2,large,TRDJ1,CACDTIQRTDRSDKLIF,TGTGCCTGTGACACCATTCAAAGAACGGATAGGTCCGATAAACTCATCTTT
TRDD3,TRDV2,.,TRDJ1,CACDTVLGDNLRDKLIF,TGTGCCTGTGACACCGTTCTGGGGGATAATTTACGTGATAAACTCATCTTT
.,TRDV2,large,TRDJ1,CACDTVGLNTDKLIF,TGTGCCTGTGACACCGTGGGACTAAACACCGATAAACTCATCTTT
TRDD3,TRDV2,few,TRDJ1,CACDTVSKGDTVSYTDKLIF,TGTGCCTGTGACACCGTGTCTAAGGGGGATACGGTCTCCTACACTGATAAACTCATCTTT
TRDD3,TRDV2,few,TRDJ1,CACDGLSDGRGIRGPDKLIF,TGTGCCTGTGACGGGCTTTCTGATGGACGGGGGATACGAGGTCCCGATAAACTCATCTTT
TRDD3,TRDV2,.,TRDJ3,CACDTGGLSGEKTYRQMFF,TGTGCCTGTGATACTGGGGGCTTATCGGGGGAGAAGACCTATCGACAGATGTTTTTC
TRDD3,TRDV2,.,TRDJ1,CACDEMGDTRSDKLIF,TGTGCCTGTGACGAAATGGGGGATACGCGGTCCGATAAACTCATCTTT
TRDD2,TRDV2,large,TRDJ1,CACDPLLPTNLQNYTDKLIF,TGTGCCTGTGACCCCTTGCTTCCTACAAACCTCCAAAACTACACCGATAAACTCATCTTT
.,TRDV2,.,TRDJ1,CACDTVPLLRGSKVTPHNKLIF,TGTGCCTGTGACACCGTACCCTTGCTGCGGGGGTCCAAGGTCACCCCGCACAATAAACTCATCTTT